This TCR beta chain originates from a study of T cells in Graves' hyperthyroidism and ophthalmopathy. RNA transcripts yielded amplified TCR beta CDR3 regions. The primer set for the first-round RT-PCR of the TCR CDR3 was HTBI. MiXCR was run by TCRdb on the multiplex PCR reads, yielding one entry per CDR3 protein. The sample holds a few hundred thousand distinct CDR3 sequences; around 20% are singletons and the top ten take roughly 40%. Between the trimmed V and J ends, which lost 7 bases and 2 bases, there was a span of 17 bases. The CDR3 loop spans 15 amino acids. This clonotype was seen many times. The clonotype comes from a man in his fifties or sixties with Graves' ophthalmopathy. The chain has TRBV12-3 or TRBV12-4 and TRBJ1-2; D is possibly TRBD1 (6 bases). Sequences were obtained from blood. Here the CDR3 DNA reads TGTGCCAGCACCCGACCCGGACAGAGCAACTATGGCTACACCTTC. Residues: CASTRPGQSNYGYTF.